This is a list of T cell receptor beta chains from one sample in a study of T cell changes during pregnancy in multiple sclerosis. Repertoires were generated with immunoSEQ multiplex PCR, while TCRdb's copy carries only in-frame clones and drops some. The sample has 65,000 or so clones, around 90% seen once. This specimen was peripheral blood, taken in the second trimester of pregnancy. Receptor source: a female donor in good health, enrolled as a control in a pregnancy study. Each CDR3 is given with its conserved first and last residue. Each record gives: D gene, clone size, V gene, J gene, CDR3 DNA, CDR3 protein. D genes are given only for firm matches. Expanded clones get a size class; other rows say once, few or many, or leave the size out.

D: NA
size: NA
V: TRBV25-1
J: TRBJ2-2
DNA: TGTGCCAGCAGTGAATATGGGGTCGGGGTCGGGGAGCTGTTTTTT
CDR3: CASSEYGVGVGELFF

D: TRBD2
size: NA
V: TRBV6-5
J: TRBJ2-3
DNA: TGTGCCAGCAGTGTAGCGGGGATCGCAGATACGCAGTATTTT
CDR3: CASSVAGIADTQYF

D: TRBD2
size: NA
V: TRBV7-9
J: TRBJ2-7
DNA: TGTGCCAGCAGCCCCCGCAGCGGGAGTTCCTACGAGCAGTACTTC
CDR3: CASSPRSGSSYEQYF

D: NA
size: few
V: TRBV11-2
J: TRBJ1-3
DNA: TGTGCCAGCAGCTTAGATCCCACAGGGTCCATCCCTGGAAACACCATATATTTT
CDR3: CASSLDPTGSIPGNTIYF

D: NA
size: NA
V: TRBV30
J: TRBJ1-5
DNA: TGTGCCTGGAGTGTGCGGGGGCACAATCAGCCCCAGCATTTT
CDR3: CAWSVRGHNQPQHF

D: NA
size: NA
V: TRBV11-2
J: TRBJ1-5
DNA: TGTGCCAGCAGCTTCGGTAGCAATCAGCCCCAGCATTTT
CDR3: CASSFGSNQPQHF

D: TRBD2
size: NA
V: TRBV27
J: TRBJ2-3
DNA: TGTGCCAGCAGCCCTAGGACTAGCGGCACAGATACGCAGTATTTT
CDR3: CASSPRTSGTDTQYF

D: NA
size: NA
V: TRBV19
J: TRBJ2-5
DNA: TGTGCCAGTAGTATTTCCCTCGGCGGAACCCAGTACTTC
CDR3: CASSISLGGTQYF

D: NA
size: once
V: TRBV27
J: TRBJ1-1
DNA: TGTGCCAGCAGTGCACAGGGTTGGACTGAAGCTTTCTTT
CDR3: CASSAQGWTEAFF

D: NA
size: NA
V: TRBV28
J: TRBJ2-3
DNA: TGTGCCAGCAGTTTACGGCTAGCAGATACGCAGTATTTT
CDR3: CASSLRLADTQYF

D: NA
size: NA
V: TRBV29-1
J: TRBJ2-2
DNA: TGCAGCGTTGCTTGGCAGGCGGGGACCGGGGAGCTGTTTTTT
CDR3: CSVAWQAGTGELFF

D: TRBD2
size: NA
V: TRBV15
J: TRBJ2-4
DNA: TGTGCCACCAGCAGAGATGGGAGGGGCGGTAACATTCAGTACTTC
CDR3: CATSRDGRGGNIQYF

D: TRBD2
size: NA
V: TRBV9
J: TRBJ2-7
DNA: TGTGCCAGCAGCGCCCCCCTACTAGCGGACTTGTCCGAGCAGTACTTC
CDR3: CASSAPLLADLSEQYF

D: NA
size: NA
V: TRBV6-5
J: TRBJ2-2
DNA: TGTGCCAGCAGTTACTCCGGGGGCACCGGGGAGCTGTTTTTT
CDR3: CASSYSGGTGELFF

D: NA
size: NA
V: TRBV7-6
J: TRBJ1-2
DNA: TGTGCCAGTGGGGGGTCGGGGCAGGACTATGGCTACACCTTC
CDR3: CASGGSGQDYGYTF

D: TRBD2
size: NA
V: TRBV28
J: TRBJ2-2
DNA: TGTGCCAGCAGCTTAGCGGGGATCGACACCGGGGAGCTGTTTTTT
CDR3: CASSLAGIDTGELFF

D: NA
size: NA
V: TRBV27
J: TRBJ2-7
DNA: TGTGCCAGCACAGGCTACGAGCAGTACTTC
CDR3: CASTGYEQYF

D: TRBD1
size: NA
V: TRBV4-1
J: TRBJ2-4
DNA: TGCGCCAGCAGCCAAGAACAGGGGATTCAGTACTTC
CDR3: CASSQEQGIQYF

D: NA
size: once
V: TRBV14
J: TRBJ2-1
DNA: TGTGCCAGCAGCCAAGGCTTCAGGTTTGAGCAGTTCTTC
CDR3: CASSQGFRFEQFF

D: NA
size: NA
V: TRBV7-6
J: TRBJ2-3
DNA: TGTGCCAGCAGCCCGCGGCGACCGGGACAACCTGGTAATACGCAGTATTTT
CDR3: CASSPRRPGQPGNTQYF

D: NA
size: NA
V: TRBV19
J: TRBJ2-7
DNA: TGTGCCAGTAGTATCGATACCATTAGTTCCTACGAGCAGTACTTC
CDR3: CASSIDTISSYEQYF

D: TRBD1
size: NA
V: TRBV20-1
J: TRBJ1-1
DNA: TGCAGTGCGGTACAGGGGGTAGGGGCTTTCTTT
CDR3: CSAVQGVGAFF

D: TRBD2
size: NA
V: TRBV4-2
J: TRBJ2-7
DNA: TGTGCCAGCAGCCTGGCTAGCGGGACGGGTGAGCAGTACTTC
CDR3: CASSLASGTGEQYF

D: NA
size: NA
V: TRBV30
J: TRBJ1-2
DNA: TGTGCCTGGACCCAGAGGGGGTCATATGGCTACACCTTC
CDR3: CAWTQRGSYGYTF

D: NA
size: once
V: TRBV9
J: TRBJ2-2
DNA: TGTGCCAGCACGCCGGGGGGCCTCACCGGGGAGCTGTTTTTT
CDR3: CASTPGGLTGELFF

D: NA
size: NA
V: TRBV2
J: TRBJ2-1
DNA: TGTGCCAGCAGTAAGGGGGGGTCCATTCTGAATGAGCAGTTCTTC
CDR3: CASSKGGSILNEQFF

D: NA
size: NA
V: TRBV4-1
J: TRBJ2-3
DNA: TGCGCCAGCAGCCAAGATTTGGGGGGAGTATACTCAGATACGCAGTATTTT
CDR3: CASSQDLGGVYSDTQYF

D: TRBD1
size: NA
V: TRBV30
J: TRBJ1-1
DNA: TGTGCCTGGGTTGGGACAGGGGGTACTGAAGCTTTCTTT
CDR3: CAWVGTGGTEAFF

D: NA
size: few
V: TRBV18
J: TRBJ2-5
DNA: TGTGCCAGCTCCCCTAACCAAGAGACCCAGTACTTC
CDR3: CASSPNQETQYF

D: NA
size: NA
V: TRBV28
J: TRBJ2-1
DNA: TGTGCCAGCAGCTCAAGGACAGCGGTTTACAATGAGCAGTTCTTC
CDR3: CASSSRTAVYNEQFF

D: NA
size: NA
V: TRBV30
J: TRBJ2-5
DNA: TGTGCCTGGAGTGTAGGCGGGGCGGGAGAGACCCAGTACTTC
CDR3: CAWSVGGAGETQYF

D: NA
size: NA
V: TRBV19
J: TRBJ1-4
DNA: TGTGCCAGTAGGACGGGTGCAACTAATGAAAAACTGTTTTTT
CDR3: CASRTGATNEKLFF

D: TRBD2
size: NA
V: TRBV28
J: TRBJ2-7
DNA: TGTGCCAGCAGTACGGGACTAGCGGGAGGACTCTCCTACGAGCAGTACTTC
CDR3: CASSTGLAGGLSYEQYF

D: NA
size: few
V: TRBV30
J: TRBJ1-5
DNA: TGTGCCTGGAGTAAACAGGGCAATCAGCCCCAGCATTTT
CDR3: CAWSKQGNQPQHF

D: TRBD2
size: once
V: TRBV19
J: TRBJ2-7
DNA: TGTGCCAGTAAGGAAACTAGCGGGAGGACGGAGCAGTACTTC
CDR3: CASKETSGRTEQYF

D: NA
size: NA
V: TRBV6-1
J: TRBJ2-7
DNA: TGTGCCAGCAGTGCCCGACAGTACGAGCAGTACTTC
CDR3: CASSARQYEQYF

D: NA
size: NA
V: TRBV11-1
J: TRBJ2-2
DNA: TGTGCCAGCAGCTTAGGGACAGCTACTGGGGAGCTGTTTTTT
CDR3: CASSLGTATGELFF

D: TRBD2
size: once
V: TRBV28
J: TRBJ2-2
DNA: TGTGCCAGCAGTGGATCTAGCGGGAGTTTGGTAGGCGGGGAGCTGTTTTTT
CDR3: CASSGSSGSLVGGELFF

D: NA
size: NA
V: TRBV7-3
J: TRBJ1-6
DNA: TGTGCCAGCAGCTTAGACAGCTATAATTCACCCCTCCACTTT
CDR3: CASSLDSYNSPLHF

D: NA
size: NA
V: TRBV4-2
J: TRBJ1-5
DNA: TGTGCCAGCAGCCAAGACGCAGGTCAGCCCCAGCATTTT
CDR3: CASSQDAGQPQHF

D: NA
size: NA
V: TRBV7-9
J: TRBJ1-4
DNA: TGTGCCAGCTTGGCTGCAACTAATGAAAAACTGTTTTTT
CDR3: CASLAATNEKLFF

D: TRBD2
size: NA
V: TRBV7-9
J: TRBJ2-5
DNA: TGTGCCAGCAGCTTAGTTAGCGGACTAGCGGGAGGAGAGACCCAGTACTTC
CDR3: CASSLVSGLAGGETQYF